The 9 T cell receptor beta chains in this list originate from one sample, sequenced in a study of shared clonotypes between healthy human individuals. Repertoires were generated with immunoSEQ multiplex PCR, while TCRdb's copy carries only in-frame clones and drops some. The table has some 1.5 million clones, 98% seen once. Sequencing was done on a sample of naive CD4+ T cells sorted from blood. Stated subset: CD45RA+ positively selected. These receptors came from a man under 40 in good health.

The J gene is TRBJ1-1, the V gene TRBV7-9; tentatively, D is TRBD1 (5 bases). Between the trimmed V and J ends, which lost 5 bases and 5 bases, there was a span of 15 bases. In germline, CDR1 is SEHNR, CDR2 FQNEAQ (reference sequence). The CDR3 is 14 residues long. This CDR3 is CASSRGGINTEAFF. CDR3 in DNA: TGTGCCAGCAGCCGGGGGGGAATTAATACTGAAGCTTTCTTT.

This chain joins TRBV14 and TRBJ2-7; possible D gene TRBD1, 6 bases. CDR1 is SGHDN, CDR2 FVKESK, per germline. CDR3 length: 14 residues. V was pared by 1 base and J by 6 bases, with 13 bases between. CDR3 in DNA: TGTGCCAGCAGCCAAGTACAGGGTAGAGTCGAGCAGTACTTC. As protein: CASSQVQGRVEQYF.

Comments on this clone: This sample also contains other DNA sequences that code for the same CDR3. The chain carries TRBV5-1 and TRBJ2-5; D call uncertain. Germline assignment: CDR1 SGHRS and CDR2 YFSETQ. Trimming took off 0 bases at V and 2 bases at J, with 8 bases between the two ends. The CDR3 totals 14 residues. The CDR3 coding sequence is TGCGCCAGCAGCTTGGTGCCAGGACAAGAGACCCAGTACTTC. This gives the protein CASSLVPGQETQYF.

The chain recombines TRBV28 with TRBJ1-5; D is perhaps TRBD1 (5 bases). Germline CDR1 and CDR2: MDHEN and SYDVKM. V lost 8 bases and J lost 9, with 14 bases in between. The CDR3 is 12 residues long. The CDR3 DNA follows: TGTGCCAGCGGGGACCCCGGATCGCCCCAGCATTTT. Translated: CASGDPGSPQHF.

In regard to this clone: The sample holds other DNA sequences that translate to the same CDR3. This chain connects TRBV6-1 to TRBJ2-7; a possible D gene is TRBD1 (6 bases). Germline loops: CDR1 MNHNS, CDR2 SASEGT. V was cut by 6 bases and J by 4 bases, with 7 bases left in between. CDR3 length: 11 residues. The CDR3 is CASRGAYEQYF. In nucleotides, the CDR3 is TGTGCCAGCAGGGGGGCATACGAGCAGTACTTC.

This clone came up once. The CDR3 protein is CASSPELASSYNEQFF. The CDR3 DNA reads TGTGCCAGCTCACCAGAACTAGCGAGCTCCTACAATGAGCAGTTCTTC. The J gene is TRBJ2-1, the V gene TRBV18; 7 bases are a match to TRBD2. The junction had 4 bases not matched to a gene; V was cut back by 2 bases and J by 0 bases. The CDR3 totals 16 residues. Germline-derived CDR1 and CDR2 are KGHSH and LQKENI. Variable domain in full (rest from reference TRBV18 and TRBJ2-1): NAGVMQNPRHLVRRRGQEARLRCSPMKGHSHVYWYRQLPEEGLKFMVYLQKENIIDESGMPKERFSAEFPKEGPSILRIQQVVRGDSAAYFCASSPELASSYNEQFFGPGTRLTVL.

The CDR3: CASSARTSGRDFGEQFF. CDR3 sequence (DNA): TGTGCCAGCAGCGCCCGGACTAGCGGGAGAGACTTTGGTGAGCAGTTCTTC. This rearrangement joins TRBV5-5 to TRBJ2-1; 13 bases are shared with TRBD2. The CDR3 is 17 residues long. The V gene's germline CDR1 is SGHKS and CDR2 YYEKEE (reference sequence). V dropped 4 bases and J dropped 9; count of bases not matched to a gene: 13.

Notes on this clone: A read error may produce the germline difference seen at one junction end. The chain links TRBV6-5 to TRBJ1-2; TRBD1 matches 10 bases. Germline CDR1 is MNHEY and CDR2 is SVGAGI. This CDR3 has 13 residues. CDR3 region: CASSYGTGVGYTF. CDR3 DNA sequence: TGTGCCAGCAGTTACGGGACAGGGGTTGGCTACACTTTC.

The chain couples TRBV29-1 to TRBJ2-7, with D unclear. The germline CDR1 and CDR2 sequences are SQVTM and ANQGSEA. This CDR3 comprises 12 residues. The V end lost 6 bases, the J end lost 1 base, and 10 bases lay between the germline ends. The CDR3 DNA reads as TGCAGCGTCCACCTTGGTTCCTACGAGCAGTACTTC. Protein sequence: CSVHLGSYEQYF.